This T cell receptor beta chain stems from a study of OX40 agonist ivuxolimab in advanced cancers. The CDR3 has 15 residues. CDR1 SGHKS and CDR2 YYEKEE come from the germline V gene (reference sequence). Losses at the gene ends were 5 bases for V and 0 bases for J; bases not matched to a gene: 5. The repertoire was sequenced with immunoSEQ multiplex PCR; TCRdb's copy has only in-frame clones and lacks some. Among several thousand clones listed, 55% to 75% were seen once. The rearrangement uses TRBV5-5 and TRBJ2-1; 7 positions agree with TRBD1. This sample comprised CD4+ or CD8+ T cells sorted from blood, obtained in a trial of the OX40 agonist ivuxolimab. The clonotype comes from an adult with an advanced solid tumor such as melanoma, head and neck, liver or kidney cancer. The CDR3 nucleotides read TGTGCCAGCAGGATCCGGGACAGCTCCTACAATGAGCAGTTCTTC. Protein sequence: CASRIRDSSYNEQFF.